These 11 T cell receptor beta chains originate from one sample sequenced in a study of T cell responses to AZD1222 COVID-19 vaccine. Profiling relied on immunoSEQ multiplex PCR, and the TCRdb table lists in-frame clones only, not all of them. The table includes 95,000 to 150,000 clones, around 90% detected once. Sequenced here: peripheral blood, sampled on day 0 of AZD1222 vaccination. Receptor source: an adult in good health.

The chain joins TRBV6-5 to TRBJ2-2; the match to TRBD1 covers 7 bases. CDR1 and CDR2 from the germline V gene are MNHEY and SVGAGI. The CDR3 loop spans 14 amino acids. The junction had 12 bases not matched to a gene; V was cut back by 10 bases and J by 7 bases. CDR3 loop: CATRRQGGGGELFF. CDR3 sequence (DNA): TGTGCCACCCGGAGACAGGGTGGGGGCGGGGAGCTGTTTTTT.

The V call is TRBV5-4, the J call TRBJ2-7, with D possibly being TRBD2 (6 bases). V dropped 0 bases and J dropped 3 bases, with 13 bases sitting between them. The CDR3 is made up of 15 amino acids. Per germline, CDR1 SGHNT and CDR2 YYREEE (reference sequence). CDR3 coding DNA: TGTGCCAGCAGCTTGGGTGGCGGGGAAAACTACGAGCAGTACTTC. It is translated as CASSLGGGENYEQYF.

V and J are TRBV5-8 and TRBJ1-1, with a possible D match to TRBD1 (6 bases). V dropped 5 bases and J dropped 4 bases, with 12 bases sitting between them. Germline lookup yields CDR1 SGHTS and CDR2 YDEGEE. The CDR3 is 13 residues long. CDR3 nucleotides: TGTGCCAGCAGACAGGGTTCTATCACTGAAGCTTTCTTT. Protein product: CASRQGSITEAFF. Based on the CDR3 plus reference TRBV5-8 and TRBJ1-1, the full variable domain is EAGVTQSPTHLIKTRGQQATLRCSPISGHTSVYWYQQALGLGLQFLLWYDEGEERNRGNFPPRFSGRQFPNYSSELNVNALELEDSALYLCASRQGSITEAFFGQGTRLTVV.

This sequence joins TRBV5-8 and TRBJ1-2, with D unresolved. Germline values: CDR1 SGHTS, CDR2 YDEGEE. The CDR3 has 15 residues. Trimming removed 3 bases at V and 3 bases at J, with 15 bases between. CDR3 region: CASSSQDRGYYGYTF. The CDR3 region has the DNA TGTGCCAGCAGCTCCCAAGATCGGGGATACTATGGCTACACCTTC.

The genes are TRBV7-8 and TRBJ1-5; TRBD1 is a possible D gene (5 bases). The V gene lost 4 bases and the J gene lost 5 bases, with 15 bases spanning the gap. The CDR3 extends over 15 amino acids. Germline V gene lookup returns CDR1 SGHVS and CDR2 FQNEAQ. The CDR3 region has the DNA TGTGCCAGCAGCTCGCTCCGACAGTCAGATCAGCCCCAGCATTTT. It yields the protein CASSSLRQSDQPQHF.

This clone was observed once. V and J are TRBV15 and TRBJ2-3, with a tentative D call TRBD1 (5 bases). Germline V gene sequence: CDR1 LNHNV, CDR2 YYDKDF (reference sequence). This CDR3 has 14 amino acids. Between the trimmed V and J ends, which lost 5 bases and 2 bases, there was a span of 11 bases. This chain's CDR3 is CATSLRDSTDTQYF. The DNA of the CDR3 is TGTGCCACCAGCCTCAGGGATTCCACAGATACGCAGTATTTT.

This clone was counted a single time. J is TRBJ2-7 and V is TRBV6-5, with 7 bases identical to TRBD1. This CDR3 comprises 14 residues. CDR1 MNHEY and CDR2 SVGAGI come from the germline V gene. The ends lost 5 bases at V and 2 bases at J; junction bases unmatched: 6. The CDR3 here is CASSLRQGTYEQYF. The CDR3, as DNA: TGTGCCAGCAGTCTTCGACAGGGTACCTACGAGCAGTACTTC.

This sequence joins TRBV7-2 and TRBJ2-7; no reliable D call. The CDR3 is made up of 16 amino acids. Germline V gives CDR1 SGHTA, CDR2 FQGNSA. Trimming shortened V by 1 base and J by 1 base, and 14 bases separated the two germline ends. Written as DNA, the CDR3 is TGTGCCAGCAGCTTAGGGGGTCCAGTAGGTTCCTACGAGCAGTACTTC. Translation: CASSLGGPVGSYEQYF.

Comments on this clone: This sample also contains other DNA sequences that code for the same CDR3. The chain uses TRBV12-5 and TRBJ2-7; unclear D gene. The CDR3 is 12 amino acids. V lost 0 bases and J lost 3, with 3 bases in between. Germline V gene data show CDR1 as LGHNT and CDR2 as FRNRAP. The CDR3 loop reads CASGLVRYEQYF. CDR3 nucleotide sequence: TGTGCTAGTGGTTTGGTACGCTACGAGCAGTACTTC. The entire variable domain, with the rest obtained from reference TRBV12-5 and TRBJ2-7, is as follows: DARVTQTPRHKVTEMGQEVTMRCQPILGHNTVFWYRQTMMQGLELLAYFRNRAPLDDSGMPKDRFSAEMPDATLATLKIQPSEPRDSAVYFCASGLVRYEQYFGPGTRLTVT.

The chain combines TRBV15 with TRBJ2-7; D is perhaps TRBD1 (5 bases). V was cut by 4 bases and J by 0 bases, with 13 bases left in between. From germline, CDR1 is LNHNV and CDR2 YYDKDF (reference sequence). The CDR3 has 15 amino acids. CDR3 bases: TGTGCCACCAGCAAAGGACAAGGAGCCTCCTACGAGCAGTACTTC. Its translation: CATSKGQGASYEQYF.

This chain uses TRBV7-9 with TRBJ2-3; no definite D call. The CDR3 is 17 amino acids. Between the trimmed V and J ends, which lost 4 bases and 5 bases, there was a span of 22 bases. Germline CDR1 is SEHNR and CDR2 is FQNEAQ (reference sequence). CDR3 nucleotide sequence: TGTGCCAGCAGCTCCCCATTTCGTCAACCACTCTTAGATACGCAGTATTTT. The encoded protein is CASSSPFRQPLLDTQYF.